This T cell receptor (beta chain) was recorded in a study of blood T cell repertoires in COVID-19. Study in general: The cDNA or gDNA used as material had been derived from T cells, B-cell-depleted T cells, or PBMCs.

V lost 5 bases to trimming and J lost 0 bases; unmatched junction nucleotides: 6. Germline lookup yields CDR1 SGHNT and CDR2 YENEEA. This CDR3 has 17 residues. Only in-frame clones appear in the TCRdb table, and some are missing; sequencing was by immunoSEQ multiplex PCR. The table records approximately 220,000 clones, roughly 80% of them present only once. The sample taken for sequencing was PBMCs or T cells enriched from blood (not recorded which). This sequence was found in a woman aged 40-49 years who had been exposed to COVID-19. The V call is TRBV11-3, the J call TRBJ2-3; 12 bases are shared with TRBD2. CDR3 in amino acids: CASSQALAGGSTDTQYF. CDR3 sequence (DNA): TGTGCCAGCAGCCAGGCTCTAGCGGGGGGGAGCACAGATACGCAGTATTTT.